Shown below are 10 T cell receptor beta chains from a single sample sequenced in a study of blood T cell repertoires in COVID-19. Method: immunoSEQ multiplex PCR; TCRdb's copy keeps in-frame clones and lacks some. The sample holds some 130,000 clones, about 87% seen once. Sequenced material: peripheral blood. The receptors stem from a woman aged 60-75 years with acute or convalescent COVID-19.

The chain carries TRBV19 and TRBJ2-3; perhaps TRBD2 as D (6 bases). The germline gives CDR1 LNHDA, CDR2 SQIVND (reference sequence). V was cut by 8 bases and J by 8 bases, with 14 bases left in between. This CDR3 contains 12 residues. CDR3 nucleotides: TGTGCCAGTGGGACTTCCCTGGGTACGCAGTATTTT. As protein: CASGTSLGTQYF.

This chain links TRBV2 with TRBJ1-5; D is uncertain. V was clipped by 4 bases and J by 4 bases, with 8 bases between them. The CDR3 is 13 residues long. Germline CDR1 and CDR2: SNHLY and FYNNEI. The CDR3 here is CASSGTGNQPQHF. The CDR3 DNA reads TGTGCCAGCAGTGGGACGGGGAATCAGCCCCAGCATTTT.

The chain uses TRBV27 and TRBJ1-5; the D is unclear. CDR3 length: 15 amino acids. The ends were cut back, 2 bases at V and 2 bases at J, with 10 bases in the middle. Germline lookup yields CDR1 MNHEY and CDR2 SMNVEV (reference sequence). CDR3 region: CASSLEAHGNQPQHF. For the CDR3, the DNA is TGTGCCAGCAGTTTAGAAGCCCACGGCAATCAGCCCCAGCATTTT.

The chain has TRBV2 and TRBJ1-6; D is unresolved. This CDR3 region has 13 residues. CDR1 SNHLY and CDR2 FYNNEI come from the germline V gene. V lost 0 bases to trimming and J lost 14 bases, with 11 bases between them. CDR3 in DNA: TGTGCCAGCAGTGAAGCGATCGGGAGGGCCCTCCACTTT. Its protein is CASSEAIGRALHF.

In its sample, this clone was seen once. This chain uses TRBV4-2 with TRBJ2-1; a weak D match, TRBD2 (6 bases). Germline CDR1 and CDR2: LGHNA and YNFKEQ. V lost 1 base to trimming and J lost 7 bases, with 11 bases between them. The CDR3 sequence is 14 residues long. CDR3 sequence: CASSQGAGGNEQFF. The CDR3, as DNA: TGTGCCAGCAGCCAAGGGGCTGGAGGGAATGAGCAGTTCTTC.

The rearrangement links TRBV28 to TRBJ1-6; no reliable D call. CDR1 and CDR2 (germline): MDHEN, SYDVKM. Trimming left V 9 bases short and J 0 bases short, with 15 bases between. This CDR3 comprises 16 residues. The CDR3 DNA follows: TGTGCCAGTTTGGGAGGCGGAAGCTCCTATAATTCACCCCTCCACTTT. This sequence encodes CASLGGGSSYNSPLHF. Together with reference TRBV28 and TRBJ1-6, the CDR3 gives the full variable domain: DVKVTQSSRYLVKRTGEKVFLECVQDMDHENMFWYRQDPGLGLRLIYFSYDVKMKEKGDIPEGYSVSREKKERFSLILESASTNQTSMYLCASLGGGSSYNSPLHFGNGTRLTVT.

The J gene is TRBJ1-2, the V gene TRBV4-1, with D maybe TRBD1 (5 bases). The CDR3 extends over 14 amino acids. The V gene's germline CDR1 is MGHRA and CDR2 YSYEKL. Trimming left V 2 bases short and J 4 bases short, with 11 bases between. In DNA form, the CDR3 reads TGCGCCAGCAGCCAAAATAGGGGAAGCTATGGCTACACCTTC. Translation gives CASSQNRGSYGYTF.

The J gene is TRBJ1-1, the V gene TRBV2; D perhaps matches TRBD1 (5 bases). This CDR3 has 14 residues. Germline V gives CDR1 SNHLY, CDR2 FYNNEI. Trimming took off 3 bases at V and 4 bases at J, with 12 bases between the two ends. CDR3 coding DNA: TGTGCCAGCAGTGACAGGAAGGGGCGCACTGAAGCTTTCTTT. Translated: CASSDRKGRTEAFF.

This clone showed up just once. The V call is TRBV29-1, the J call TRBJ2-2; TRBD2 aligns across 8 bases. Germline V CDR1 and CDR2: SQVTM, ANQGSEA. V dropped 7 bases and J dropped 4; count of bases not matched to a gene: 11. The length of the CDR3 is 15 residues. The CDR3 loop is CSASRAGGSTGELFF. The CDR3 DNA reads as TGCAGCGCCTCGAGGGCGGGAGGCTCCACCGGGGAGCTGTTTTTT.

V gene TRBV19 combines with J gene TRBJ2-1, with a weak D call TRBD2 (5 bases). Trimming took 7 bases from V and 3 from J, leaving 16 bases between them. Germline V gene data show CDR1 as LNHDA and CDR2 as SQIVND (reference sequence). The CDR3 has 15 residues. The CDR3 is CASKVEAGFYNEQFF. Here the CDR3 DNA reads TGTGCCAGTAAGGTTGAGGCGGGTTTCTACAATGAGCAGTTCTTC. The whole variable domain, filled in from reference TRBV19 and TRBJ2-1, reads DGGITQSPKYLFRKEGQNVTLSCEQNLNHDAMYWYRQDPGQGLRLIYYSQIVNDFQKGDIAEGYSVSREKKESFPLTVTSAQKNPTAFYLCASKVEAGFYNEQFFGPGTRLTVL.